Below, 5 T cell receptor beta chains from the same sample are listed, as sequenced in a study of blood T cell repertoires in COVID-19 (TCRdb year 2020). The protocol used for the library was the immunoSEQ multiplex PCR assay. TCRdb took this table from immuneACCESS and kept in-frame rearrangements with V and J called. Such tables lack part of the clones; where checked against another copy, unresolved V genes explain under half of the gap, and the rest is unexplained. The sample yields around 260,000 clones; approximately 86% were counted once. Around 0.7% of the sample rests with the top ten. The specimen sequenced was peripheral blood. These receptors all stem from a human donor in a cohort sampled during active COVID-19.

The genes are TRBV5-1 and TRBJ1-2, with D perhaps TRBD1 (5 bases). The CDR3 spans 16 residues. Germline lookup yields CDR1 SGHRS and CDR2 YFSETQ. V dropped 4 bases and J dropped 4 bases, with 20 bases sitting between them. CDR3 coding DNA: TGCGCCAGCAGCCCGACGGGTACAAGGACAAGCTATGGCTACACCTTC. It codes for CASSPTGTRTSYGYTF.

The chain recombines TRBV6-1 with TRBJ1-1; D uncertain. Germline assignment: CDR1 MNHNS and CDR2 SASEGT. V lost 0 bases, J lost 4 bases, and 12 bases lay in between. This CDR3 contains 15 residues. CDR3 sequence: CASSEAPGSATEAFF. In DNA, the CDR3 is TGTGCCAGCAGTGAAGCGCCCGGGTCCGCCACTGAAGCTTTCTTT.

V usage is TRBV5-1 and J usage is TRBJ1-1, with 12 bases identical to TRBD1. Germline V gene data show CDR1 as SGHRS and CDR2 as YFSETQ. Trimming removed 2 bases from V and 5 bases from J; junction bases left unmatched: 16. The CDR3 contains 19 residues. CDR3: CASSLDWDRGRIGRTEAFF. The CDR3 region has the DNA TGCGCCAGCAGCTTAGATTGGGACAGGGGGCGTATAGGTAGGACTGAAGCTTTCTTT.

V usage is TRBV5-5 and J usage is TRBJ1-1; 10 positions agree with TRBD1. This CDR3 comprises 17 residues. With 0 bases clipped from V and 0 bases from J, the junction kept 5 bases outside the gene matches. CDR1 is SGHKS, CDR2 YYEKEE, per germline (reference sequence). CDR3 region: CASSLDGTGELNTEAFF. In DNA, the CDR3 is TGTGCCAGCAGCTTGGACGGGACAGGGGAACTGAACACTGAAGCTTTCTTT.

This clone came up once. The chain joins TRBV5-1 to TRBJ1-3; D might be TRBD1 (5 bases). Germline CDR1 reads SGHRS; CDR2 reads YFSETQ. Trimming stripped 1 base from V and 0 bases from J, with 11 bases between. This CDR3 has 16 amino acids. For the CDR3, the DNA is TGCGCCAGCAGCTTGAACACAGGAGACTCTGGAAACACCATATATTTT. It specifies CASSLNTGDSGNTIYF.